These T cell receptor beta chains were read from a single sample in a study of blood T cell repertoires in COVID-19. The table came from immunoSEQ multiplex PCR; TCRdb's copy has only in-frame clones and leaves some out. The top ten hold almost 2% of the sample, which has under 500,000 clones, about 85% seen once. The sample comprised PBMCs or T cells enriched from blood (not recorded which). Receptor source: a woman younger than 30 with acute COVID-19. The CDR3 runs from the conserved cysteine through the conserved F or W. D genes are given only for firm matches. The size entry is marked missing in some rows and otherwise reads once, few, many or a size class.

clone_size | j_call | v_call | d_call | cdr3_aa | cdr3_nt
. | TRBJ1-4 | TRBV4-3 | . | CASSQDGPGLEEKLFF | TGCGCCAGCAGCCAAGATGGGCCGGGACTGGAGGAAAAACTGTTTTTT
. | TRBJ2-1 | TRBV11-2 | TRBD2 | CASSFVIAGDEQFF | TGTGCCAGCAGCTTTGTGATAGCGGGAGATGAGCAGTTCTTC
. | TRBJ2-2 | TRBV10-1 | . | CASSEQLGGELFF | TGCGCCAGCAGTGAACAGTTGGGCGGGGAGCTGTTTTTT
. | TRBJ2-3 | TRBV4-3 | . | CASSQDFGRTADTQYF | TGCGCCAGCAGCCAAGATTTCGGGCGGACAGCGGATACGCAGTATTTT
. | TRBJ2-1 | TRBV24-1 | . | CATSKGFSEQFF | TGTGCCACCAGCAAGGGGTTTAGTGAGCAGTTCTTC
once | TRBJ2-1 | TRBV7-2 | TRBD2 | CASSPLAGGSYNEQFF | TGTGCCAGCAGCCCTCTAGCGGGGGGCTCCTACAATGAGCAGTTCTTC
. | TRBJ1-2 | TRBV5-4 | TRBD1 | CASSSQGDSYGYTF | TGTGCCAGCAGCTCCCAGGGGGATAGCTATGGCTACACCTTC
. | TRBJ2-5 | TRBV19 | TRBD1 | CASSTDRGTETQYF | TGTGCCAGTAGTACGGACAGGGGAACAGAGACCCAGTACTTC
. | TRBJ1-1 | TRBV27 | . | CASRTRENTEAFF | TGTGCCAGCAGAACCAGGGAGAACACTGAAGCTTTCTTT
. | TRBJ2-7 | TRBV2 | . | CASSEAGRGSYEQYF | TGTGCCAGCAGTGAAGCTGGCAGGGGATCCTACGAGCAGTACTTC
. | TRBJ2-1 | TRBV7-7 | TRBD1 | CASSLVQGTYNEQFF | TGTGCTAGCAGCTTAGTACAGGGGACATACAATGAGCAGTTCTTC
. | TRBJ2-1 | TRBV6-4 | TRBD2 | CASSDVAGGPYNEQFF | TGTGCCAGCAGTGACGTGGCGGGGGGGCCCTACAATGAGCAGTTCTTC
. | TRBJ2-7 | TRBV6-5 | . | CASSYKPPLLYEQYF | TGTGCCAGCAGTTATAAACCCCCGTTACTCTACGAGCAGTACTTC
. | TRBJ2-7 | TRBV27 | . | CASSSIPSTGTGREQYF | TGTGCCAGCAGTTCTATCCCCAGCACAGGGACCGGTAGGGAGCAGTACTTC
. | TRBJ1-2 | TRBV2 | TRBD1 | CASSLTGPGGYGYTF | TGTGCCAGCAGTCTGACAGGGCCCGGGGGCTATGGCTACACCTTC
. | TRBJ1-6 | TRBV6-4 | . | CARSGSLALYWPLHF | TGTGCCAGATCAGGGTCCTTAGCTTTATATTGGCCCCTCCACTTT
. | TRBJ2-6 | TRBV9 | TRBD1 | CASSGQGGSGANVLTF | TGTGCCAGCAGCGGACAGGGGGGTTCTGGGGCCAACGTCCTGACTTTC
. | TRBJ2-1 | TRBV7-2 | . | CASSLEIGQGQFF | TGTGCCAGCAGCTTAGAAATCGGCCAGGGCCAGTTCTTC
. | TRBJ1-2 | TRBV28 | TRBD1 | CASSPGTGGNYGYTF | TGTGCCAGCAGTCCGGGGACAGGGGGTAACTATGGCTACACCTTC
. | TRBJ2-1 | TRBV7-2 | . | CASSLAPGEQFF | TGTGCCAGCAGCTTAGCGCCGGGTGAGCAGTTCTTC
. | TRBJ2-1 | TRBV7-9 | TRBD2 | CASSPSGVSYNEQFF | TGTGCCAGCAGCCCCAGCGGGGTCTCCTACAATGAGCAGTTCTTC
. | TRBJ2-7 | TRBV5-1 | TRBD1 | CASTTGGEQYF | TGCGCCAGCACCACAGGGGGCGAGCAGTACTTC
. | TRBJ2-3 | TRBV6-1 | . | CASSETRDRTDTQYF | TGTGCCAGCAGTGAAACCCGGGATCGCACAGATACGCAGTATTTT
. | TRBJ1-2 | TRBV9 | TRBD1 | CASSGTGDGYTF | TGTGCCAGCAGCGGGACAGGGGATGGCTACACCTTC
. | TRBJ2-1 | TRBV11-2 | . | CASSFDGTSVREQFF | TGTGCCAGCAGCTTTGATGGGACTTCCGTCCGGGAGCAGTTCTTC
. | TRBJ2-1 | TRBV7-2 | . | CASSKTGSYNEQFF | TGTGCCAGCAGTAAGACTGGCTCCTACAATGAGCAGTTCTTC